This is a list of T cell receptor beta chains from one sample in a study of graft-versus-host responses after intestinal transplantation. Assay: immunoSEQ multiplex PCR; the TCRdb copy retains only in-frame clones and omits some. Of fewer than 100,000 clones in the sample, roughly 86% were seen once. Sequenced here: PBMCs, sampled 255 days after intestinal transplant. Receptors originate from a human patient who received an intestinal transplant, so some T cells may come from the graft donor. Each CDR3 is given with its conserved first and last residue. The D gene is left open where the match is weak. Size tells how often a clone was seen (once, few, many) or the class of an expanded clone, and some rows leave it out.

D: .
J: TRBJ2-5
size: .
V: TRBV5-8
CDR3: CASSLAISTGQETQYF
DNA: TGTGCCAGCAGCTTGGCAATATCGACAGGTCAAGAGACCCAGTACTTC

D: .
J: TRBJ1-1
size: .
V: TRBV4-1
CDR3: CASRDMRNTEAFF
DNA: TGCGCCAGCCGAGACATGAGGAACACTGAAGCTTTCTTT

D: .
J: TRBJ2-7
size: .
V: TRBV4-1
CDR3: CASSPGTTYGQYF
DNA: TGCGCCAGCAGCCCCGGGACAACCTACGGGCAGTACTTC

D: .
J: TRBJ1-1
size: once
V: TRBV7-9
CDR3: CASSPSGGRGNTEAFF
DNA: TGTGCCAGCAGCCCCTCGGGGGGGCGCGGGAACACTGAAGCTTTCTTT

D: .
J: TRBJ2-7
size: few
V: TRBV21-1
CDR3: CASSKGFGRALYEQYF
DNA: TGTGCCAGCAGCAAAGGATTTGGCAGGGCCCTCTACGAGCAGTACTTC

D: TRBD1
J: TRBJ2-1
size: .
V: TRBV6-1
CDR3: CASSEGTGYSDEQFF
DNA: TGTGCCAGCAGTGAAGGGACAGGGTATAGCGATGAGCAGTTCTTC

D: .
J: TRBJ2-7
size: .
V: TRBV27
CDR3: CASSFTSDHEQYF
DNA: TGTGCCAGCAGTTTTACCAGTGACCACGAGCAGTACTTC

D: .
J: TRBJ1-2
size: .
V: TRBV6-1
CDR3: CASSETQGDLYGYTF
DNA: TGTGCCAGCAGTGAGACTCAGGGAGACCTCTATGGCTACACCTTC

D: .
J: TRBJ1-1
size: .
V: TRBV6-1
CDR3: CASSWVNTEAFF
DNA: TGTGCCAGCAGTTGGGTGAACACTGAAGCTTTCTTT

D: .
J: TRBJ2-7
size: .
V: TRBV27
CDR3: CASSLKGYGPLREQYF
DNA: TGTGCCAGCAGTTTAAAGGGGTACGGGCCATTACGCGAGCAGTACTTC

D: TRBD1
J: TRBJ1-6
size: .
V: TRBV2
CDR3: CASRRDSSYNSPLHF
DNA: TGTGCCAGCAGGAGGGACAGCTCCTATAATTCACCCCTCCACTTT

D: .
J: TRBJ1-6
size: .
V: TRBV6-4
CDR3: CASSVGLYNSPLHF
DNA: TGTGCCAGCAGTGTGGGACTTTATAATTCACCCCTCCACTTT

D: TRBD2
J: TRBJ2-6
size: .
V: TRBV13
CDR3: CASSGASGRSSGANVLTF
DNA: TGTGCCAGCAGCGGCGCTAGCGGGAGAAGCTCTGGGGCCAACGTCCTGACTTTC

D: TRBD1
J: TRBJ2-7
size: .
V: TRBV9
CDR3: CASSDGTGVQEQYF
DNA: TGTGCCAGCAGTGACGGGACAGGGGTACAAGAGCAGTACTTC

D: TRBD1
J: TRBJ2-3
size: .
V: TRBV9
CDR3: CASSGPGTEYTDTQYF
DNA: TGTGCCAGCAGCGGCCCCGGGACAGAGTACACAGATACGCAGTATTTT

D: .
J: TRBJ2-5
size: once
V: TRBV29-1
CDR3: CSVETSQRETQYF
DNA: TGCAGCGTTGAAACTAGCCAGAGAGAGACCCAGTACTTC

D: .
J: TRBJ1-6
size: once
V: TRBV6-1
CDR3: CASSGLAQSLHF
DNA: TGTGCCAGCAGCGGGCTAGCGCAATCCCTCCACTTT

D: .
J: TRBJ2-3
size: .
V: TRBV29-1
CDR3: CSVDPGLGTQYF
DNA: TGCAGCGTTGACCCGGGCCTTGGGACGCAGTATTTT

D: .
J: TRBJ1-1
size: .
V: TRBV5-4
CDR3: CASSPGYNTEAFF
DNA: TGTGCCAGCAGCCCAGGATATAACACTGAAGCTTTCTTT

D: TRBD1
J: TRBJ1-5
size: .
V: TRBV7-8
CDR3: CASSERTGVNQPQHF
DNA: TGTGCCAGCAGCGAAAGGACAGGGGTCAATCAGCCCCAGCATTTT

D: .
J: TRBJ1-5
size: .
V: TRBV19
CDR3: CASTPPMFNQPQHF
DNA: TGTGCCAGTACTCCTCCGATGTTCAATCAGCCCCAGCATTTT

D: TRBD1
J: TRBJ2-1
size: .
V: TRBV10-3
CDR3: CAISVGTGVPNEQFF
DNA: TGTGCCATCAGTGTGGGGACAGGGGTGCCCAATGAGCAGTTCTTC

D: TRBD1
J: TRBJ1-5
size: .
V: TRBV6-5
CDR3: CASGYRGGAGQPQHF
DNA: TGTGCCAGCGGGTACAGGGGAGGAGCGGGTCAGCCCCAGCATTTT

D: .
J: TRBJ2-7
size: .
V: TRBV4-1
CDR3: CASSLGEGGAYEQYF
DNA: TGCGCCAGCAGCCTCGGAGAAGGGGGAGCCTACGAGCAGTACTTC

D: .
J: TRBJ2-1
size: .
V: TRBV19
CDR3: CASSIGLSYNEQFF
DNA: TGTGCCAGTAGTATAGGACTGTCCTACAATGAGCAGTTCTTC

D: TRBD2
J: TRBJ2-1
size: .
V: TRBV4-1
CDR3: CASSQAGTSGTLEQFF
DNA: TGCGCCAGCAGCCAAGCTGGGACTAGCGGGACTTTGGAGCAGTTCTTC

D: .
J: TRBJ2-7
size: .
V: TRBV5-1
CDR3: CASSHGLGGYEQYF
DNA: TGCGCCAGCAGCCACGGACTAGGGGGATACGAGCAGTACTTC

D: .
J: TRBJ2-3
size: .
V: TRBV2
CDR3: CASSPLADTQYF
DNA: TGTGCCAGCAGTCCCCTGGCAGATACGCAGTATTTT

D: .
J: TRBJ2-7
size: .
V: TRBV7-6
CDR3: CASSLSNRAYEQYF
DNA: TGTGCCAGCAGCTTAAGTAACAGGGCCTACGAGCAGTACTTC

D: .
J: TRBJ1-1
size: .
V: TRBV6-5
CDR3: CASSYGTRGRTEAFF
DNA: TGTGCCAGCAGTTATGGGACGAGGGGACGCACTGAAGCTTTCTTT

D: .
J: TRBJ2-1
size: .
V: TRBV7-6
CDR3: CASRLASANEQFF
DNA: TGTGCCAGCAGGCTGGCCTCGGCCAATGAGCAGTTCTTC

D: TRBD1
J: TRBJ2-1
size: .
V: TRBV28
CDR3: CASSLPYRGNEQFF
DNA: TGTGCCAGCAGCCTTCCCTACAGGGGAAATGAGCAGTTCTTC

D: .
J: TRBJ2-7
size: .
V: TRBV27
CDR3: CASSSGAGVSYEQYF
DNA: TGTGCCAGCAGTTCAGGGGCGGGTGTGTCCTACGAGCAGTACTTC

D: TRBD1
J: TRBJ1-6
size: .
V: TRBV9
CDR3: CASSDGTADINSPLHF
DNA: TGTGCCAGCAGCGACGGGACAGCAGATATTAATTCACCCCTCCACTTT

D: TRBD2
J: TRBJ2-2
size: .
V: TRBV27
CDR3: CASSSVGPSGRTGELFF
DNA: TGTGCCAGCAGTTCAGTGGGACCTAGCGGGAGAACGGGGGAGCTGTTTTTT

D: TRBD2
J: TRBJ2-3
size: .
V: TRBV5-5
CDR3: CASSLANSGSWTDTQYF
DNA: TGTGCCAGCAGCTTGGCTAACAGCGGGAGTTGGACAGATACGCAGTATTTT

D: .
J: TRBJ2-7
size: .
V: TRBV27
CDR3: CASSSTSSSYEQYF
DNA: TGTGCCAGCAGTAGTACTTCCTCCTCCTACGAGCAGTACTTC

D: .
J: TRBJ1-4
size: .
V: TRBV18
CDR3: CASSPPDGPTNEKLFF
DNA: TGTGCCAGCTCACCACCGGACGGACCAACTAATGAAAAACTGTTTTTT

D: .
J: TRBJ2-7
size: .
V: TRBV5-6
CDR3: CASSLLGVLGFGEQYF
DNA: TGTGCCAGCAGCTTGTTGGGAGTTCTAGGGTTCGGGGAGCAGTACTTC

D: TRBD1
J: TRBJ2-4
size: .
V: TRBV10-3
CDR3: CAISDPGTGDSIQYF
DNA: TGTGCCATCAGTGACCCCGGGACAGGGGATTCCATTCAGTACTTC